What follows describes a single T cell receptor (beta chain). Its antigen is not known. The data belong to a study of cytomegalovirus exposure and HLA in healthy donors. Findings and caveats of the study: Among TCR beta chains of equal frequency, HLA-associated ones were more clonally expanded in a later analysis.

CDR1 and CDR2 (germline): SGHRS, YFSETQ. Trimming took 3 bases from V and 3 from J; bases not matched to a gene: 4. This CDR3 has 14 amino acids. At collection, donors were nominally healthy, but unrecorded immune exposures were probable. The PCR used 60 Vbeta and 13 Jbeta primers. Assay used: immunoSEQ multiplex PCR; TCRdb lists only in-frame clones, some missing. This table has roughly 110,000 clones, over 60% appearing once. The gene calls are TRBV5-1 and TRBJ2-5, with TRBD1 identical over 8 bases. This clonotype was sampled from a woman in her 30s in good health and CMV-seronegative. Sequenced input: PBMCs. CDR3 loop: CASSSQTGEETQYF. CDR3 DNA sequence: TGCGCCAGCAGCTCCCAGACAGGGGAAGAGACCCAGTACTTC.